A selection of T cell receptor beta chains follows, all from one sample in a study of shared clonotypes between healthy human individuals. Sequencing was performed with immunoSEQ multiplex PCR; in TCRdb, only in-frame clones are kept and a portion is missing. Here the sample spans about 2.3 million clones, around 93% being singletons. The sample comprised naive CD4+ T cells from PBMCs. All receptors come from a man in his late teens or twenties in good health. Some clones in this sample may be carry-over from other donors' samples. CDR3s include the opening cysteine and the closing phenylalanine or tryptophan.

V,CDR3
TRBV6-1,CASSGAGGSTDTQYF
TRBV28,CASGSGAAGYEQYF
TRBV9,CASSVYEREGYEQFF
TRBV9,CASSPSARYNYGYTF
TRBV10-2,CASSDSSGVTEAFF
TRBV30,CAWSLSAGELFF
TRBV18,CASSPSGAWEQYF
TRBV14,CASSQKGWDRGTTAKNIQYF
TRBV7-2,CASSLVGLAGGFGYEQYF
TRBV11-3,CASSSFRGPGETQYF
TRBV11-2,CASSSWDRNTEAFF
TRBV4-1,CASSTRDRNLNTEAFF
TRBV2,CASSEGGYTEAFF
TRBV19,CASSGTYKYNEQFF
TRBV5-1,CASSLLGPTGLAKNIQYF
TRBV15,CATSKRDSYNEQFF
TRBV11-2,CASSLREVSTDTQYF
TRBV6-1,CASSEVNRGNEQFF
TRBV15,CATSSRLAGGEQYF
TRBV9,CASSVSGRAIYNEQFF
TRBV6-6,CASSQTGVGAGYTF
TRBV9,CASSADRAQRTIYF
TRBV9,CASSGNPRVNEKLFF
TRBV5-1,CASSSVPSSTDTQYF
TRBV2,CASISTVYSYNEQFF
TRBV7-8,CASRTSGALPDTQYF
TRBV7-3,CASSLGTGTETQYF
TRBV7-9,CASSGDKGQVYNEQFF
TRBV18,CASSPWGSQGKNIQYF
TRBV7-2,CASSPRQTGANVLTF
TRBV7-9,CASRLGGWETQYF
TRBV25-1,CASSDGHHYGSYNEQFF
TRBV15,CATSRANRASGAYEQYF
TRBV5-4,CASSKIDYGNTQYF
TRBV5-1,CASSLGTGRREETQYF
TRBV5-4,CASSLEMNTEAFF
TRBV28,CASSLKGAGADGYTF
TRBV5-1,CASSLGRTDTQYF
TRBV4-1,CASSQESDGEAFF
TRBV6-5,CASRTTSGSSYEQYF
TRBV28,CASSLLGVPFNYGYTF
TRBV18,CASSPWVPITNTGELFF
TRBV30,CAWSVAGPSNQPQHF
TRBV2,CASSVATNTGELFF
TRBV20-1,CSAGDIYEQYF
TRBV5-6,CASSFDRVPYNEQFF
TRBV9,CASSVGGVSGNTIYF
TRBV28,CASSLFLWGYTF
TRBV4-2,CASSHQGEKGYEQYF
TRBV4-2,CASSQDSKNTEAFF
TRBV9,CASSARTGGESYETQYF